One T cell receptor beta chain is described in this entry. Its antigen is unknown. A much larger clone differs by one base, so this may be a read error. Newly diagnosed hyperthyroidism, duration under 2 months, in patients aged 18 to 65. Diagnosis relied on clinical symptoms, serum thyroxine and TRAb, thyroid ultrasound and orbital computed tomography. This entry is derived from a study of T cells in Graves' hyperthyroidism and ophthalmopathy. Study-wide results and caveats: The blood repertoire included most of the expanded thyroid clonotypes above 0.001.

Regions amplified from RNA transcripts were the TCR beta CDR3 regions. Initially, a first-round RT-PCR of the TCR CDR3 employed the HTBI primer set. TCRdb reprocessed the multiplex PCR reads with MiXCR, giving one entry per CDR3 protein. The sample has a few hundred thousand distinct CDR3 sequences; about 43% are singletons. The CDR3 length is 15 residues. Looked up from germline, CDR1 is SGHTA and CDR2 is FQGNSA. The rearrangement joins TRBV7-2 to TRBJ1-1, with D possibly being TRBD1 (5 bases). This receptor was identified in a woman aged 18-35 years with Graves' hyperthyroidism. The specimen sequenced was peripheral blood or thyroid tissue (not recorded which). This chain's CDR3 is CAISQGGTVNTEAFF. In nucleotides, the CDR3 is TGTGCCATCAGCCAAGGCGGGACGGTGAACACTGAAGCTTTCTTT.